The T cell receptor beta chain under discussion was sequenced for a study of T cell responses to AZD1222 COVID-19 vaccine. Findings and limits, study-wide: Seropositive at baseline were only a handful of AZD1222 recipients.

As to this clone: Its cognate antigen is unknown.

Data came from immunoSEQ multiplex PCR; TCRdb stores just in-frame clones and leaves some out. The sample gives around 90,000 clones, about 88% of which show up once; 13% is in the top ten. Germline values: CDR1 SGHNT, CDR2 YYREEE (reference sequence). This CDR3 spans 15 amino acids. Deletions cut 4 bases from V and 4 bases from J, with 17 bases between. The V and J genes are TRBV5-4 and TRBJ1-1, with unresolved D. This TCR was sampled from an adult in good health. Sequenced here: peripheral blood, sampled on day 0 of AZD1222 vaccination. This CDR3 reads CASSLGSLDTTEAFF. CDR3 bases: TGTGCCAGCAGCCTGGGGAGTCTCGACACCACTGAAGCTTTCTTT.